These 2 T cell receptor beta chains were sequenced from one sample in a study of CD8 T cells in Susac syndrome. RNA amounts of about 0.5 to 1 ug underwent reverse transcription with random hexamers. A single record per CDR3 protein comes from TCRdb applying MiXCR to the immunoSEQ multiplex PCR reads. The sample has 140,000 to 150,000 distinct CDR3 sequences; roughly 94% are singletons. Sequencing input: CD4+ T cells from PBMCs. The receptors here all came from a human donor in good health.

This clonotype appeared a single time. This chain links TRBV28 with TRBJ2-4; TRBD1 matches 7 bases. Germline assignment: CDR1 MDHEN and CDR2 SYDVKM. There are 15 residues in the CDR3. V lost 8 bases, J lost 0 bases, and 7 bases stayed unmatched. CDR3 amino acids: CASAGTEIAKNIQYF. The CDR3 region has the DNA TGTGCCAGCGCAGGGACAGAAATAGCCAAAAACATTCAGTACTTC.

The gene calls are TRBV30 and TRBJ2-7; D remains unclear. Germline CDR1 GTSNPN, CDR2 SVGIG (reference sequence). This CDR3 comprises 12 residues. V lost 4 bases to trimming and J lost 5 bases, with 12 bases between them. This chain's CDR3 is CAWMHSGDEQYF. The CDR3 coding sequence is TGTGCCTGGATGCACTCTGGGGACGAGCAGTACTTC.